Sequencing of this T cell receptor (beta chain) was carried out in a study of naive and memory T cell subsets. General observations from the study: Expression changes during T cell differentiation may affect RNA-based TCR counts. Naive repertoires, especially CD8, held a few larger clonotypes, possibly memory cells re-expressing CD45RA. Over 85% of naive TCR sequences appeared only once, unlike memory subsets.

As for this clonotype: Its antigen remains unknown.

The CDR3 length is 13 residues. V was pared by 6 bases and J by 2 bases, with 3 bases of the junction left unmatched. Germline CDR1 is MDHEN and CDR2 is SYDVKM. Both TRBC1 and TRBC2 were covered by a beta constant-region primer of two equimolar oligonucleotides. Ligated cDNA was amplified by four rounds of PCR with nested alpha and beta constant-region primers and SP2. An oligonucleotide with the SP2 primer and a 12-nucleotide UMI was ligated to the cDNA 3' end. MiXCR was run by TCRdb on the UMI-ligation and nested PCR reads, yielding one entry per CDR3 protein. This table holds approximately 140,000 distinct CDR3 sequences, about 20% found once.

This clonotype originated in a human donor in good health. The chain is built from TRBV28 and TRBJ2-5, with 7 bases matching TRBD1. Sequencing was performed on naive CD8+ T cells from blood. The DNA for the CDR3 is TGTGCCAGCAGGGAGACAGGGCAAGAGACCCAGTACTTC. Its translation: CASRETGQETQYF.